This TCR beta chain was captured in a study of cytomegalovirus exposure and HLA in healthy donors. General study points: Links to common viral pathogens appeared, in a later analysis, for several of the most significant clusters. Rare TCR sequences dominated, though some public TCRs recurred in many donors. It was approximately 160 TCR beta chains that were listed as cytomegalovirus-associated.

V lost 7 bases and J lost 3, with 24 bases in between. This CDR3 spans 16 amino acids. In germline, CDR1 is SQVTM, CDR2 ANQGSEA. In the PCR, 60 Vbeta and 13 Jbeta primers were used. Produced via immunoSEQ multiplex PCR; TCRdb's table is partial and in-frame only. The sample holds some 190,000 clones, about 87% seen once. In regard to this clone: The target antigen is unknown.

The chain carries TRBV29-1 and TRBJ1-1; D may be TRBD1 (6 bases). Sequenced input: PBMCs. The receptor was isolated from a young woman in good health and CMV-seronegative. In DNA form, the CDR3 reads TGCAGCGCTTTCGACACGGGGGGGCAAATGGACACTGAAGCTTTCTTT. Protein sequence: CSAFDTGGQMDTEAFF. The full variable domain, rest sourced from reference TRBV29-1 and TRBJ1-1, is SAVISQKPSRDICQRGTSLTIQCQVDSQVTMMFWYRQQPGQSLTLIATANQGSEATYESGFVIDKFPISRPNLTFSTLTVSNMSPEDSSIYLCSAFDTGGQMDTEAFFGQGTRLTVV.